The next 26 T cell receptor beta chains were all read from a single sample in a study of blood T cell repertoires in COVID-19 (dated by TCRdb to about 2020). The method behind the library was the immunoSEQ multiplex PCR assay. The immuneACCESS repertoire file appears here via TCRdb, limited to in-frame rearrangements. These files lack a portion of the clones; in checked studies, under half of the deficit traces to unresolved V genes, and the cause of the others is not known. This sample comprises about 200,000 clones, 80% to 95% of them detected only once. 0.75% to 1% of the sample goes to the ten largest clones. What was sequenced was peripheral blood. These receptors were taken from a man aged 60 to 75 with COVID-19, enrolled during active disease.

This rearrangement joins TRBV4-1 to TRBJ1-2; 9 nucleotides line up with TRBD1. J gave up 5 bases and V 0 bases, and 7 bases lay outside the gene matches. CDR1 is MGHRA and CDR2 is YSYEKL in the germline V gene. CDR3 size: 16 residues. CDR3 sequence reads: CASSQDIRGTGYGYTF. The DNA for the CDR3 is TGCGCCAGCAGCCAAGATATTCGGGGGACAGGGTATGGCTACACCTTC.

The chain couples TRBV7-2 to TRBJ2-5, with 7 bases aligning to TRBD1. The CDR3 extends over 13 amino acids. V shed 5 bases, J shed 4 bases, and the junction held 4 bases outside the gene matches. CDR1 is SGHTA and CDR2 is FQGNSA in the germline V gene. The CDR3 DNA is TGTGCCAGCAGCCTTAACAGGGGAGAGACCCAGTACTTC. It yields the protein CASSLNRGETQYF.

This clone appeared a single time. This chain uses TRBV15 with TRBJ2-1; 10 nucleotides match TRBD2. The V segment lost 1 base and the J segment 0 bases; nucleotides outside the gene matches: 12. The CDR3 runs 20 residues. CDR1 and CDR2 from the germline V gene are LNHNV and YYDKDF (reference sequence). The CDR3 reads CATSRVRGSGGPSSYNEQFF. CDR3 nucleotides: TGTGCCACCAGCAGAGTACGGGGTAGCGGGGGGCCGAGCTCCTACAATGAGCAGTTCTTC. The whole variable domain, filled in from reference TRBV15 and TRBJ2-1, reads DAMVIQNPRYQVTQFGKPVTLSCSQTLNHNVMYWYQQKSSQAPKLLFHYYDKDFNNEADTPDNFQSRRPNTSFCFLDIRSPGLGDTAMYLCATSRVRGSGGPSSYNEQFFGPGTRLTVL.

The chain couples TRBV10-1 to TRBJ1-1, with 7 bases aligning to TRBD1. V shed 9 bases and J 7 bases; nucleotides not matched to a gene: 11. The CDR3 sequence is 13 residues long. The germline CDR1 and CDR2 sequences are WNHNN and SYGVQD (reference sequence). The CDR3: CASGNRGSGEAFF. The CDR3 nucleotides read TGCGCCAGTGGGAACAGGGGATCCGGTGAAGCTTTCTTT.

The chain recombines TRBV30 with TRBJ1-1, with a possible D match to TRBD1 (6 bases). The germline V and J ends were trimmed by 4 bases and 11 bases, with 23 bases remaining between them. The CDR3 has 14 amino acids. Germline V gives CDR1 GTSNPN, CDR2 SVGIG (reference sequence). CDR3 sequence: CAWTAPPGARKAFF. In nucleotides, the CDR3 is TGTGCCTGGACCGCCCCCCCAGGGGCAAGGAAGGCTTTCTTT.

The chain couples TRBV7-9 to TRBJ2-7; 7 bases match TRBD1. With 2 bases clipped from V and 2 bases from J, the junction kept 12 bases outside the gene matches. Germline V gene data show CDR1 as SEHNR and CDR2 as FQNEAQ (reference sequence). The CDR3 is 17 residues long. CDR3 DNA: TGTGCCAGCAGCTTACACCCTCGACAGGGATCCCCCTACGAGCAGTACTTC. Protein sequence: CASSLHPRQGSPYEQYF.

The V call is TRBV30, the J call TRBJ1-2; weak D call: TRBD1 (6 bases). V gave up 3 bases and J gave up 8 bases, with 16 bases separating them. The CDR3 is 13 amino acids. Germline V CDR1 and CDR2: GTSNPN, SVGIG (reference sequence). As DNA, the CDR3 is TGTGCCTGGAGCCGGGCAGGGGTAAGAGGCTACACCTTC. This codes for CAWSRAGVRGYTF.

The chain combines TRBV5-1 with TRBJ1-5; possibly TRBD1 for D (5 bases). CDR3 length: 15 residues. Germline V gene lookup returns CDR1 SGHRS and CDR2 YFSETQ. Deletions cut 2 bases from V and 2 bases from J, with 11 bases between. This chain's CDR3 is CASSLDGAGNQPQHF. As DNA, the CDR3 is TGCGCCAGCAGCTTAGATGGGGCTGGCAATCAGCCCCAGCATTTT.

The chain uses TRBV11-2 and TRBJ2-7; 7 nucleotides agree with TRBD2. The ends lost 1 base at V and 3 bases at J; junction bases unmatched: 6. The CDR3 contains 15 residues. In germline, CDR1 is SGHAT, CDR2 FQNNGV. The CDR3 sequence: CASSLVVKRDYEQYF. In DNA, the CDR3 is TGTGCCAGCAGCTTAGTCGTCAAGCGGGACTACGAGCAGTACTTC.

This clone has a single count. The chain uses TRBV7-9 and TRBJ1-2, with D possibly being TRBD1 (5 bases). Germline-derived CDR1 and CDR2 are SEHNR and FQNEAQ (reference sequence). The V end was cut by 2 bases, the J end by 2 bases, with 21 bases between. The length of the CDR3 is 18 residues. CDR3: CASSLKTRARAWNYGYTF. CDR3 bases: TGTGCCAGCAGCTTAAAGACCAGGGCTCGGGCGTGGAACTATGGCTACACCTTC.

The chain carries TRBV6-5 and TRBJ2-5; no reliable D call. Trimming pared 0 bases from V and 7 bases from J, leaving 15 bases between. This CDR3 has 15 amino acids. Germline loops: CDR1 MNHEY, CDR2 SVGAGI. The CDR3 DNA reads TGTGCCAGCAGTTACTCAGAAAGAGTCTTCGGGACCCAGTACTTC. This translates into CASSYSERVFGTQYF.

The chain combines TRBV5-6 with TRBJ2-6; D unclear. The V and J ends lost 6 bases and 4 bases respectively, with 17 bases between them. CDR1 SGHDT and CDR2 YYEEEE come from the germline V gene. This CDR3 comprises 16 residues. For the CDR3, the DNA is TGTGCCAGCACTTTTCTACGGGTGACCGGGGCCAACGTCCTGACTTTC. As protein: CASTFLRVTGANVLTF.

This chain links TRBV6-6 with TRBJ2-7; weak D call: TRBD1 (5 bases). Germline CDR1 and CDR2: MNHNY and SVGAGI (reference sequence). V was shortened by 6 bases and J by 3 bases, with 15 bases between the two germline ends. CDR3 length: 14 amino acids. The CDR3 nucleotides are TGTGCCAGCAGGCCCACCAGGGTCATCTACGAGCAGTACTTC. It specifies CASRPTRVIYEQYF.

J is TRBJ1-5 and V is TRBV5-6, with 7 bases aligning to TRBD1. From germline, CDR1 is SGHDT and CDR2 YYEEEE. CDR3 size: 16 residues. The V segment lost 2 bases and the J segment 6 bases; nucleotides outside the gene matches: 11. CDR3 amino acids: CASSLGQAPWGQPQHF. The CDR3 nucleotides are TGTGCCAGCAGCTTAGGACAGGCACCCTGGGGTCAGCCCCAGCATTTT.

As DNA, the CDR3 is TGTGCCAGCAGCTACCTAGCGGGAGGTCACAATGAGCAGTTCTTC. This codes for CASSYLAGGHNEQFF. V and J are TRBV7-9 and TRBJ2-1, with 11 nucleotides matching TRBD2. Germline V lookup: CDR1 SEHNR, CDR2 FQNEAQ (reference sequence). Germline trimming cut 4 bases from V and 5 bases from J; bases unmatched to any gene: 4. The CDR3 consists of 15 residues.

The chain is built from TRBV3-1 (or the pseudogene TRBV3-2) and TRBJ2-6; 12 bases are a match to TRBD1. Germline V gives CDR1 LGHDT, CDR2 YNNKEL (reference sequence). With 7 bases clipped from V and 2 bases from J, the junction kept 3 bases outside the gene matches. The CDR3 totals 16 residues. The CDR3 protein is CASKGTGGAGANVLTF. For the CDR3, the DNA is TGTGCCAGCAAAGGGACAGGGGGCGCTGGGGCCAACGTCCTGACTTTC.

The chain is built from TRBV12-3 or TRBV12-4 and TRBJ1-2, with a possible D match to TRBD1 (6 bases). V lost 6 bases and J 6 bases, leaving 11 bases between the germline ends. The CDR3 runs to 12 residues. For the CDR3, the DNA is TGTGCCAGCAGCACAGGGTATCATGGCTACACCTTC. Translating gives CASSTGYHGYTF.

The V gene is TRBV7-9, the J gene TRBJ1-6, with D tentatively TRBD1 (5 bases). The CDR3 runs 18 residues. V lost 1 base and J lost 5, with 18 bases in between. Germline V gene lookup returns CDR1 SEHNR and CDR2 FQNEAQ (reference sequence). This CDR3 is CASSLGLEADRDNSPLHF. Written as DNA, the CDR3 is TGTGCCAGCAGCTTAGGTTTAGAGGCTGACAGAGATAATTCACCCCTCCACTTT.

The V and J genes are TRBV3-1 (or the pseudogene TRBV3-2) and TRBJ1-1, with TRBD1 as a possible D gene (5 bases). Germline values: CDR1 LGHDT, CDR2 YNNKEL (reference sequence). The CDR3 runs 15 residues. The V end was cut by 1 base, the J end by 1 base, with 10 bases between. DNA of the CDR3: TGTGCCAGCAGCCAAGGGGGCGGGGGGAACACTGAAGCTTTCTTT. Translating it yields CASSQGGGGNTEAFF.

The chain combines TRBV3-1 (or the pseudogene TRBV3-2) with TRBJ1-5; 9 nucleotides agree with TRBD1. This CDR3 has 13 amino acids. Losses at the gene ends were 5 bases for V and 5 bases for J; bases not matched to a gene: 1. Per the germline V gene, CDR1 is LGHDT and CDR2 is YNNKEL (reference sequence). CDR3 nucleotides: TGTGCCAGCAGCTGGACAGGGGATCAGCCCCAGCATTTT. It specifies CASSWTGDQPQHF.

This CDR3 reads CASSEATSGRARDTQYF. Here the CDR3 DNA reads TGTGCCAGCAGTGAAGCGACTAGCGGGAGGGCCAGGGATACGCAGTATTTT. The gene calls are TRBV2 and TRBJ2-3; the match to TRBD2 covers 14 bases. There are 17 residues in the CDR3. The trim removed 0 bases at V and 6 bases at J, leaving 5 bases unmatched. Looked up from germline, CDR1 is SNHLY and CDR2 is FYNNEI.

This chain joins TRBV5-1 and TRBJ2-7; D is unclear. The germline V and J ends were trimmed by 3 bases and 5 bases, with 9 bases remaining between them. Germline assignment: CDR1 SGHRS and CDR2 YFSETQ. CDR3 length equals 12 residues. The CDR3 protein is CASSSRSDEQYF. CDR3 coding DNA: TGCGCCAGCAGCTCACGTTCGGACGAGCAGTACTTC.

The rearrangement uses TRBV28 and TRBJ2-2; TRBD1 matches 9 bases. The CDR3 contains 16 residues. V shed 5 bases, J shed 4 bases, and the junction held 8 bases outside the gene matches. Germline CDR1 reads MDHEN; CDR2 reads SYDVKM. The CDR3 sequence is CASSLRQGGITGELFF. The DNA of the CDR3 is TGTGCCAGCAGTCTCAGACAGGGGGGGATCACCGGGGAGCTGTTTTTT.

This clone was seen once. The V gene is TRBV9, the J gene TRBJ2-1, with 12 bases fitting TRBD2. The CDR3 has 16 residues. From germline, CDR1 is SGDLS and CDR2 YYNGEE. V was pared by 2 bases and J by 5 bases, with 5 bases of the junction left unmatched. CDR3 sequence: CASSVLGTSGHNEQFF. CDR3 coding DNA: TGTGCCAGCAGCGTGCTAGGGACTAGCGGGCACAATGAGCAGTTCTTC.

The V call is TRBV7-2, the J call TRBJ1-2; possibly TRBD1 for D (6 bases). V was trimmed by 2 bases and J by 8 bases, leaving 15 bases between them. CDR3 length: 14 amino acids. The germline gives CDR1 SGHTA, CDR2 FQGNSA. DNA for the CDR3: TGTGCCAGCAGCTTAATCACCGGACAGATCGGCTACACCTTC. It translates to CASSLITGQIGYTF.

This chain uses TRBV29-1 with TRBJ2-5; 9 nucleotides align to TRBD2. Germline assignment: CDR1 SQVTM and CDR2 ANQGSEA. The CDR3 spans 16 residues. With 2 bases clipped from V and 2 bases from J, the junction kept 9 bases outside the gene matches. The CDR3 nucleotides are TGCAGCGTTGAACTACGGCTAGCGGGGATACAAGAGACCCAGTACTTC. The encoded protein is CSVELRLAGIQETQYF.